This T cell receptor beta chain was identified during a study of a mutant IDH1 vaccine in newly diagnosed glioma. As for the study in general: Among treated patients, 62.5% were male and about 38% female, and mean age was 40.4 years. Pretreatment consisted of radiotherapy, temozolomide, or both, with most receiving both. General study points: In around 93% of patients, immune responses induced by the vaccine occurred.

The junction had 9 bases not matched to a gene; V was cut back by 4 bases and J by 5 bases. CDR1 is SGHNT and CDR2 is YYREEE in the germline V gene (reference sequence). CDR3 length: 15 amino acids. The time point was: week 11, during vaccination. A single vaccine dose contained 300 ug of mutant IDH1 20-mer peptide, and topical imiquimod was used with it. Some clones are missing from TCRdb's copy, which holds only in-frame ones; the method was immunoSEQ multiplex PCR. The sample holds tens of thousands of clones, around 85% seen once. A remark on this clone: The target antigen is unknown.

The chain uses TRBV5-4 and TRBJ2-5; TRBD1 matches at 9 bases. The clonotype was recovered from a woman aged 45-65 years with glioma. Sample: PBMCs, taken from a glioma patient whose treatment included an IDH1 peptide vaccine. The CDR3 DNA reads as TGTGCCAGCAGCCTCCCCGGGACAGGGAGGGAGACCCAGTACTTC. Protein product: CASSLPGTGRETQYF.